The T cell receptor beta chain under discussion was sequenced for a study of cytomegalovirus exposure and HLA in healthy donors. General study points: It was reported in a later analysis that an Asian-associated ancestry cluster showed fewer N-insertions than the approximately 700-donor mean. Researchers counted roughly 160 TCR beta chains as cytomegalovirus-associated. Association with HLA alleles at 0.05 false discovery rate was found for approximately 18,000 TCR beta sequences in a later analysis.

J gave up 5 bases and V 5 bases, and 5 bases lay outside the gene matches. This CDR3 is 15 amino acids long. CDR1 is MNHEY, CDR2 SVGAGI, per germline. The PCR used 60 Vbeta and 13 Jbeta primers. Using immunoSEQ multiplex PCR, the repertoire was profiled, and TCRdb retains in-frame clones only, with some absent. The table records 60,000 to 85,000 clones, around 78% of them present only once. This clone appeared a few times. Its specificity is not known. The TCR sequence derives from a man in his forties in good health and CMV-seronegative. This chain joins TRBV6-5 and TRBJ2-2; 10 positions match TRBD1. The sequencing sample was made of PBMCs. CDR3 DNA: TGTGCCAGCAGTCCGGGACAGGGGCCGACCGGGGAGCTGTTTTTT. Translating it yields CASSPGQGPTGELFF.